The 18 T cell receptor beta chains below all came from one sample that was sequenced in a study of tumor-infiltrating lymphocytes in primary liver carcinoma. TCR beta cDNA was made from 400 to 600 ng total RNA with a constant-region primer. ARM-PCR, slightly modified, supplied the TCR beta libraries through three nested multiplex PCR rounds. The first two PCR rounds used TRBV1-TRBV30 forward primers with a C-beta reverse primer, about 10 cycles each. TCRdb analysed the multiplex PCR reads with MiXCR anew, one entry per CDR3 protein. The profile covers some 30,000 distinct CDR3 sequences, with 60% to 80% appearing a single time and 25% to 40% taken by the ten largest. Unsorted bulk tissue of roughly 17-33 mg yielded co-extracted RNA and DNA. The specimen was liver tumor tissue from sampling region 3. The subset: tumor region T3, left-lateral pole. The source of these receptors is a woman aged 30 to 39 with primary liver carcinoma and hepatitis B virus infection.

As for this clonotype: A single base separates this from a much larger clone, so it may be a read error. V usage is TRBV11-2 and J usage is TRBJ2-7; D unresolved. The germline CDR1 and CDR2 sequences are SGHAT and FQNNGV. CDR3 length: 14 residues. The CDR3, as DNA: TGTGCCAACAGCTTATCACGGAGAGCCTACGAGCAGTACTTC. It yields the protein CANSLSRRAYEQYF.

On this clonotype itself: The junction departs from the called germline gene at one end, perhaps through a read error. The V call is TRBV11-2, the J call TRBJ1-1; D is uncertain. This CDR3 spans 11 amino acids. CDR1 is SGHAT and CDR2 is FQNNGV in the germline V gene. As DNA, the CDR3 is TGCGCCAGCTGGTTAGGTACTGAAGCTTTCTTT. Amino acid sequence: CASWLGTEAFF.

The genes are TRBV5-1 and TRBJ2-1; the D is unclear. The V and J ends lost 6 bases and 4 bases respectively, with 20 bases between them. In germline, CDR1 is SGHRS, CDR2 YFSETQ. The CDR3 is 16 amino acids. The CDR3 loop is CASTTSPEYSYNEQFF. The CDR3 DNA reads TGCGCCAGCACCACGTCCCCAGAATATTCATACAATGAGCAGTTCTTC.

As to this clonotype: This likely comes from a read error, as the CDR3 has no conserved phenylalanine or tryptophan at its end. The chain employs TRBV30 and TRBJ1-1; D gene uncertain. Trimming removed 1 base at V and 4 bases at J, with 7 bases between. Germline V gene data show CDR1 as GTSNPN and CDR2 as SVGIG (reference sequence). The CDR3 totals 12 residues. The CDR3 DNA sequence: TGTGCCTGGAGTGAAGTGCTCACTGAAGCTTTCGTA. It codes for CAWSEVLTEAFV.

Turning to this clonotype: One end of the junction fails to match germline, which may point to a read error. J is TRBJ2-1 and V is TRBV5-1, with 10 nucleotides matching TRBD2. Germline V gene lookup returns CDR1 SGHRS and CDR2 YFSETQ. The CDR3 contains 18 residues. CDR3 protein: CVSRRSSSGSMSYNEQFF. In DNA form, the CDR3 reads TGCGTCAGCAGACGGTCCTCTAGCGGGAGTATGTCCTACAATGAGCAGTTCTTC.

This clonotype was seen ten or more times. This chain joins TRBV18 and TRBJ2-7, with D perhaps being TRBD1 or TRBD2 (6 bases each). CDR3 length: 15 amino acids. Looked up from germline, CDR1 is KGHSH and CDR2 is LQKENI. Trimming cost V 0 bases and J 3 bases, with 12 bases left between them. The CDR3 coding sequence is TGTGCCAGCTCACCACCGGGGGGCAAATACTACGAGCAGTACTTC. Its protein product is CASSPPGGKYYEQYF. The full variable domain, completed using reference TRBV18 and TRBJ2-7, is NAGVMQNPRHLVRRRGQEARLRCSPMKGHSHVYWYRQLPEEGLKFMVYLQKENIIDESGMPKERFSAEFPKEGPSILRIQQVVRGDSAAYFCASSPPGGKYYEQYFGPGTRLTVT.

Concerning this clonotype itself: Given the absence of the conserved phenylalanine or tryptophan at the CDR3 end, a read error is likely. The DNA is omitted, as the CDR3 cannot be located on it reliably, and the CDR3 follows TCRdb's listing. J is TRBJ2-1 and V is TRBV6-6. The CDR3 numbers 12 amino acids, ends counted. CDR1 is MNHNY and CDR2 is SVGAGI in the germline V gene (reference sequence). The CDR3 loop is CASSYSGAEPFI.

With regard to this clonotype: One junction end does not reproduce the germline sequence, and a read error may be involved. This chain joins TRBV11-2 and TRBJ2-3, with 7 bases identical to TRBD2. Germline values: CDR1 SGHAT, CDR2 FQNNGV. This CDR3 spans 15 amino acids. The CDR3 DNA follows: TGTGCCAGCAGCTTCGGACTAGGCCGCACAAATACGCAGTATTTT. It yields the protein CASSFGLGRTNTQYF. The whole variable domain, filled in from reference TRBV11-2 and TRBJ2-3, reads EAGVAQSPRYKIIEKRQSVAFWCNPISGHATLYWYQQILGQGPKLLIQFQNNGVVDDSQLPKDRFSAERLKGVDSTLKIQPAKLEDSAVYLCASSFGLGRTNTQYFGPGTRLTVL.

This clonotype has only one observation. The junction departs from germline at one end; a sequencing error may be responsible. The V and J genes are TRBV12-3 or TRBV12-4 and TRBJ1-2; no firm D call. The CDR3 is made up of 11 amino acids. CDR3 residues: CARSFGQVRTF. The CDR3 nucleotides are TGTGCCAGGAGTTTTGGCCAAGTGCGGACCTTC.

On this clonotype: The junction departs from germline at one end; a sequencing error may be responsible. The rearrangement uses TRBV4-1 and TRBJ2-7; D is perhaps TRBD2 (5 bases). The CDR3 has 14 residues. CDR1 and CDR2 (germline): MGHRA, YSYEKL. CDR3 residues: CVSSRRGSANEQYF. The CDR3 DNA follows: TGCGTCAGCAGTCGACGGGGTTCAGCGAACGAGCAGTACTTC.

This clonotype turned up a few times. The genes are TRBV11-2 and TRBJ2-1, with D possibly TRBD2 on 7 matching bases. The CDR3 totals 15 residues. Germline CDR1 is SGHAT and CDR2 is FQNNGV. The V end was cut by 9 bases, the J end by 8 bases, with 23 bases between. CDR3 in DNA: TGTGCCAGGAGCCCCGTGGGGGGGCAAGGGGATGAGCAGTTCTTC. It specifies CARSPVGGQGDEQFF.

In this sample, this clonotype turned up once. The CDR3 ends on some other residue instead of the conserved phenylalanine or tryptophan, so this is likely a read error. The V call is TRBV4-2, the J call TRBJ2-5; 7 bases align to TRBD2. With V trimmed by 4 bases and J by 2 bases, 7 bases remained unmatched. Looked up from germline, CDR1 is LGHNA and CDR2 is YNFKEQ. This CDR3 region has 15 residues. CDR3 loop: CASSRGGRDQETQYL. The CDR3 nucleotides are TGTGCCAGCAGCCGAGGAGGGAGGGATCAAGAGACCCAGTACTTA.

A note on this clonotype: Without the conserved terminal phenylalanine or tryptophan, this CDR3 likely stems from a read error. It is unclear where the CDR3 begins or ends on the DNA, so no DNA is shown, and the CDR3 is as TCRdb lists it. The V and J genes are TRBV11-2 and TRBJ1-1; the table's D gene call, TRBD1, was not cross checked with the DNA. Germline-derived CDR1 and CDR2 are SGHAT and FQNNGV. Termini included, the CDR3 measures 20 amino acids. The chain's CDR3 is CASSARDRWRKRWSNTEPFL.

A note on this clonotype: It may be a read error: a sequence one base away is much more abundant. The chain couples TRBV9 to TRBJ1-5; D is ambiguous. Germline V CDR1 and CDR2: SGDLS, YYNGEE. The CDR3 runs 14 residues. CDR3 coding DNA: TGTGCCAACAGCACTCACAAGGCCCCGAGGCCCCAGCATTTT. Translation: CANSTHKAPRPQHF.

This clonotype appeared once. At one boundary the junction diverges from the germline segment, which might be a read error. This chain joins TRBV6-5 and TRBJ2-3; D remains unclear. CDR1 and CDR2 from the germline V gene are MNHEY and SVGAGI. The CDR3 extends over 13 amino acids. The CDR3 region is CASSLRPTDTQYF. As DNA, the CDR3 is TGTGCCAGCAGCCTCCGACCCACAGATACACAGTATTTT.

As to this clonotype: As the CDR3 is not closed by the conserved phenylalanine or tryptophan, this likely results from a read error. The DNA is left out, because the CDR3 cannot be placed on it with certainty; the CDR3 is given as TCRdb lists it. This chain joins TRBV7-8 and TRBJ2-3; the D segment call TRBD1 is taken from the table without a DNA check. The CDR3 is 19 residues long, counting both termini. Germline V gene data show CDR1 as SGHVS and CDR2 as FQNEAQ. CDR3: CASSYGGGVGSSGADTLYL.

With regard to this clonotype: One end of the junction is discordant with germline, which a read error may explain. This rearrangement joins TRBV29-1 to TRBJ2-1, with 7 bases matching TRBD2. This CDR3 is built from 12 residues. Germline assignment: CDR1 SQVTM and CDR2 ANQGSEA. For the CDR3, the DNA is TGCAGCGCCATGAGGGACTACAATGGGCAGTTCTTC. Its translation: CSAMRDYNGQFF.

As for this clonotype: A much bigger clone sits one base away, suggesting this may be a read error. CDR3 loop: CASTSGEYHNEQFF. In DNA, the CDR3 is TGCGCCAGCACAAGCGGGGAATACCACAATGAGCAGTTCTTC. The chain combines TRBV5-1 with TRBJ2-1; 7 bases are shared with TRBD2. V dropped 6 bases and J dropped 5; count of bases not matched to a gene: 8. The CDR3 sequence is 14 residues long. The germline CDR1 and CDR2 sequences are SGHRS and YFSETQ.